Each of the 30 T cell receptor beta chains below was sequenced from the same sample in a study of blood T cell repertoires in COVID-19. Repertoires were generated with immunoSEQ multiplex PCR, while TCRdb's copy carries only in-frame clones and drops some. There are fewer than 350,000 clones in the sample; around 84% occur only once, and under 2% lies in the top ten. Material for sequencing was PBMCs or T cells enriched from blood (not recorded which). All receptors derive from a woman aged 30 to 39 who had been exposed to COVID-19.

CDR3 sequence (DNA): TGTGCCAGCAGAGACGACAGGGGAGGCAATCAGCCCCAGCATTTT. It yields the protein CASRDDRGGNQPQHF. The rearrangement uses TRBV2 and TRBJ1-5; 8 bases agree with TRBD1. The V gene's germline CDR1 is SNHLY and CDR2 FYNNEI. The CDR3 length is 15 residues. Losses at the gene ends were 6 bases for V and 2 bases for J; bases not matched to a gene: 6.

The rearrangement links TRBV10-2 to TRBJ2-2, with D maybe TRBD2 (5 bases). The CDR3 is 14 residues long. Germline V CDR1 and CDR2: WSHSY, SAAADI. The V and J ends lost 0 bases and 4 bases respectively, with 6 bases between them. CDR3 amino acids: CASSESRATGELFF. The CDR3, as DNA: TGCGCCAGCAGTGAGTCGAGGGCCACCGGGGAGCTGTTTTTT.

V and J are TRBV7-3 and TRBJ2-1; 10 bases are a match to TRBD1. Germline CDR1 reads SGHTA; CDR2 reads FQGTGA. CDR3 length: 15 residues. The V gene end was trimmed by 4 bases and the J gene end by 6 bases; junction bases not matched to a gene: 6. CDR3 in amino acids: CASSSGTGEFNEQFF. In nucleotides, the CDR3 is TGTGCCAGCAGCTCCGGGACAGGGGAGTTCAATGAGCAGTTCTTC.

This chain uses TRBV7-2 with TRBJ1-1, with D unresolved. The CDR3 has 14 residues. Trimming shortened V by 0 bases and J by 0 bases, and 5 bases separated the two germline ends. Germline CDR1 is SGHTA and CDR2 is FQGNSA. The CDR3 nucleotides read TGTGCCAGCAGCTTAGCGGCTTTGAACACTGAAGCTTTCTTT. Residues: CASSLAALNTEAFF.

This clone was picked up a small number of times. The rearrangement joins TRBV6-5 to TRBJ2-7; TRBD1 is a possible D gene (5 bases). The CDR3 totals 13 residues. V gave up 6 bases and J gave up 4 bases, with 13 bases separating them. Germline V lookup: CDR1 MNHEY, CDR2 SVGAGI. The CDR3 DNA reads TGTGCCAGCAGAAACGTGCCAGGGTACGAGCAGTACTTC. It encodes CASRNVPGYEQYF.

This clone was seen a few times. This chain joins TRBV2 and TRBJ1-2, with D hard to call. The CDR3 sequence is 15 residues long. Trimming cost V 3 bases and J 1 base, with 12 bases left between them. CDR1 and CDR2 (germline): SNHLY, FYNNEI. The CDR3 DNA sequence: TGTGCCAGCAGTGATACGCCAGGACTTAACTATGGCTACACCTTC. Translated: CASSDTPGLNYGYTF. Looking up the rest from reference TRBV2 and TRBJ1-2 gives the full variable domain: EPEVTQTPSHQVTQMGQEVILRCVPISNHLYFYWYRQILGQKVEFLVSFYNNEISEKSEIFDDQFSVERPDGSNFTLKIRSTKLEDSAMYFCASSDTPGLNYGYTFGSGTRLTVV.

The rearrangement uses TRBV6-5 and TRBJ1-1; the D is unclear. CDR3 length: 13 amino acids. Germline loops: CDR1 MNHEY, CDR2 SVGAGI. Deletions cut 5 bases from V and 1 base from J, with 8 bases between. This CDR3 reads CASSRVRNTEAFF. The CDR3 coding sequence is TGTGCCAGCAGTCGCGTAAGGAACACTGAAGCTTTCTTT.

The chain is built from TRBV27 and TRBJ2-6; 7 nucleotides align to TRBD1. Trimming removed 7 bases from V and 2 bases from J; junction bases left unmatched: 11. Germline CDR1 and CDR2: MNHEY and SMNVEV (reference sequence). The CDR3 totals 17 residues. CDR3 DNA sequence: TGTGCCAGCACAGGGGCAAGGGGGCCAACTGGGGCCAACGTCCTGACTTTC. The encoded protein is CASTGARGPTGANVLTF.

The chain is built from TRBV7-3 and TRBJ2-3; maybe TRBD2 (6 bases). V was shortened by 8 bases and J by 0 bases, with 12 bases between the two germline ends. Per germline, CDR1 SGHTA and CDR2 FQGTGA. The length of the CDR3 is 14 residues. CDR3: CASFSGVSTDTQYF. In DNA, the CDR3 is TGTGCCAGCTTTTCGGGGGTGAGCACAGATACGCAGTATTTT.

This sequence joins TRBV2 and TRBJ2-5; 9 bases line up with TRBD1. The length of the CDR3 is 14 residues. The V gene's germline CDR1 is SNHLY and CDR2 FYNNEI. The J segment lost 5 bases and the V segment lost 4 bases, leaving 5 bases of the junction unmatched. For the CDR3, the DNA is TGTGCCAGCAGTGTAACAGGGGGCGGCGAGACCCAGTACTTC. Its translation is CASSVTGGGETQYF.

The V and J genes are TRBV10-3 and TRBJ2-2, with 8 bases identical to TRBD2. Trimming took 11 bases from V and 5 from J; bases not matched to a gene: 4. CDR3 length: 12 amino acids. Germline V CDR1 and CDR2: ENHRY, SYGVKD. The DNA of the CDR3 is TGTGCCCTCTCTAGCGGGACCGGGGAGCTGTTTTTT. It encodes CALSSGTGELFF.

This chain uses TRBV28 with TRBJ1-2, with TRBD1 identical over 9 bases. V shed 6 bases and J 3 bases; nucleotides not matched to a gene: 8. Germline CDR1 MDHEN, CDR2 SYDVKM. The CDR3 has 15 amino acids. This chain's CDR3 is CASSAIGTGHYGYTF. DNA for the CDR3: TGTGCCAGCAGCGCCATTGGGACAGGGCACTATGGCTACACCTTC.

The genes are TRBV18 and TRBJ2-1; perhaps TRBD2 as D (6 bases). The V gene's germline CDR1 is KGHSH and CDR2 LQKENI. The CDR3 spans 17 residues. The V and J ends lost 4 bases and 0 bases respectively, with 16 bases between them. CDR3 loop: CASSREETESSYNEQFF. DNA of the CDR3: TGTGCCAGCTCACGGGAGGAGACGGAGAGCTCCTACAATGAGCAGTTCTTC.

This clone turned up a few times. The chain couples TRBV5-1 to TRBJ1-6; TRBD1 matches at 9 bases. The germline V gene has CDR1 SGHRS and CDR2 YFSETQ. The V segment lost 4 bases and the J segment 7 bases; nucleotides outside the gene matches: 9. The CDR3 sequence is 16 residues long. The CDR3 DNA is TGCGCCAGCAGCCCCGGGACAGGGAATAGAAATTCACCCCTCCACTTT. Protein: CASSPGTGNRNSPLHF.

This chain connects TRBV27 to TRBJ1-4; 10 nucleotides match TRBD1. This CDR3 is 17 amino acids long. J gave up 4 bases and V 6 bases, and 11 bases lay outside the gene matches. Germline lookup yields CDR1 MNHEY and CDR2 SMNVEV (reference sequence). The DNA for the CDR3 is TGTGCCAGCAGCCGAAATCCGGGACAGGGGATTAATGAAAAACTGTTTTTT. Protein: CASSRNPGQGINEKLFF.

The rearrangement joins TRBV12-3 or TRBV12-4 to TRBJ2-3; D unresolved. The length of the CDR3 is 12 residues. V gave up 1 base and J gave up 6 bases, with 5 bases separating them. The CDR3: CASSLDSDTQYF. DNA of the CDR3: TGTGCCAGCAGTTTAGATTCGGATACGCAGTATTTT.

In the case of this clone: Other DNA sequences in this specimen translate into the identical CDR3. As DNA, the CDR3 is TGTGCCAGCAGTCCTGGACAGGGGAACTATGGCTACACCTTC. Translating gives CASSPGQGNYGYTF. This chain joins TRBV7-9 and TRBJ1-2, with 9 bases matching TRBD1. Germline CDR1 and CDR2: SEHNR and FQNEAQ (reference sequence). The CDR3 is made up of 14 amino acids. J was trimmed by 2 bases and V by 6 bases; bases with no gene match: 4.

V is TRBV6-5 and J is TRBJ2-7; no definite D call. V lost 8 bases, J lost 0 bases, and 14 bases lay in between. There are 14 residues in the CDR3. Germline lookup yields CDR1 MNHEY and CDR2 SVGAGI. CDR3 in DNA: TGTGCCAGCCCCCCAGTACTAAGCTCCTACGAGCAGTACTTC. Translation: CASPPVLSSYEQYF.

The V call is TRBV7-2, the J call TRBJ1-1, with 8 bases lining up with TRBD1. After removal of 5 bases from V and 2 bases from J, the junction contained 7 bases not matched to a gene. CDR3 length: 15 amino acids. Germline CDR1 and CDR2: SGHTA and FQGNSA. CDR3 nucleotides: TGTGCCAGCAGCCCGGCCAGGGGGCATAACACTGAAGCTTTCTTT. It is translated as CASSPARGHNTEAFF.

This chain joins TRBV2 and TRBJ1-2; 9 positions agree with TRBD1. The CDR3 totals 14 residues. The V and J ends lost 7 bases and 2 bases, in that order; junction bases with no gene match: 5. Germline CDR1 SNHLY, CDR2 FYNNEI. The CDR3 loop reads CASTKGTGNYGYTF. The CDR3 DNA follows: TGTGCCAGCACGAAAGGGACAGGGAACTATGGCTACACCTTC.

The chain links TRBV24-1 to TRBJ2-7, with 8 bases matching TRBD2. Trimming cost V 5 bases and J 5 bases; bases outside gene matches: 7. The germline V gene encodes CDR1 KGHDR and CDR2 SFDVKD. The CDR3 runs 14 residues. CDR3 bases: TGTGCCACCAGTGTTACGGGAGGGAGCGACGAGCAGTACTTC. Residues: CATSVTGGSDEQYF.

In this sample, this clone turned up once. The chain employs TRBV6-5 and TRBJ2-5, with a possible D match to TRBD1 (5 bases). V dropped 6 bases and J dropped 4 bases, with 18 bases sitting between them. CDR1 and CDR2 (germline): MNHEY, SVGAGI. The CDR3 sequence is 15 residues long. Written as DNA, the CDR3 is TGTGCCAGCAGCCACAAAGGGGTTGGAGTAGAGACCCAGTACTTC. Encoded protein: CASSHKGVGVETQYF.

The chain has TRBV5-6 and TRBJ2-5; 7 nucleotides line up with TRBD1. J gave up 5 bases and V 4 bases, and 8 bases lay outside the gene matches. Germline CDR1 is SGHDT and CDR2 is YYEEEE. The CDR3 sequence is 14 residues long. The CDR3 sequence is CASSLRQGWETQYF. The CDR3 coding sequence is TGTGCCAGCAGCCTTCGACAGGGATGGGAGACCCAGTACTTC.

About this clone: Other nucleotide sequences in the sample specify the same CDR3. The genes are TRBV11-2 and TRBJ1-3, with TRBD1 as a possible D gene (5 bases). The V and J ends lost 3 bases and 0 bases respectively, with 9 bases between them. The CDR3 spans 15 residues. Germline CDR1 reads SGHAT; CDR2 reads FQNNGV. In DNA form, the CDR3 reads TGTGCCAGCAGCTTTCAGGGTGGCTCTGGAAACACCATATATTTT. Protein product: CASSFQGGSGNTIYF.

This clone showed up just once. The chain joins TRBV10-3 to TRBJ1-1; D is unresolved. Germline V gives CDR1 ENHRY, CDR2 SYGVKD. V gave up 0 bases and J gave up 1 base, with 9 bases separating them. This CDR3 has 15 residues. The DNA for the CDR3 is TGTGCCATCAGTGAGTCAATGGAGACGAACACTGAAGCTTTCTTT. Translating gives CAISESMETNTEAFF.

The chain employs TRBV19 and TRBJ2-1; TRBD2 matches at 8 bases. The germline V gene encodes CDR1 LNHDA and CDR2 SQIVND (reference sequence). This CDR3 spans 15 amino acids. The J segment lost 5 bases and the V segment lost 8 bases, leaving 11 bases of the junction unmatched. CDR3 in amino acids: CASSIIAGRDNEQFF. CDR3 DNA sequence: TGTGCCAGTTCGATTATAGCGGGGCGTGACAATGAGCAGTTCTTC.

This sequence joins TRBV29-1 and TRBJ1-3; TRBD1 is a possible D gene (5 bases). The CDR3 extends over 14 amino acids. V was shortened by 6 bases and J by 0 bases, with 12 bases between the two germline ends. Germline-derived CDR1 and CDR2 are SQVTM and ANQGSEA. The CDR3 nucleotides read TGCAGCGTACTACAGGACGACTCTGGAAACACCATATATTTT. Its protein is CSVLQDDSGNTIYF.

This rearrangement joins TRBV28 to TRBJ1-2; TRBD1 aligns across 9 bases. The CDR3 consists of 17 residues. Germline V gene sequence: CDR1 MDHEN, CDR2 SYDVKM. J lost 7 bases, V lost 7 bases, and 19 bases had no gene match. This CDR3 is CASKGAGTGNFYRGYTF. Written as DNA, the CDR3 is TGTGCCAGCAAGGGCGCCGGGACAGGGAATTTCTATCGTGGCTACACCTTC.

This sequence joins TRBV28 and TRBJ2-7; TRBD1 aligns across 9 bases. J lost 1 base, V lost 6 bases, and 4 bases had no gene match. CDR1 is MDHEN, CDR2 SYDVKM, per germline. The CDR3 loop spans 14 amino acids. In DNA form, the CDR3 reads TGTGCCAGCAGACAGGGGGCGGTGTCCTACGAGCAGTACTTC. Its translation is CASRQGAVSYEQYF.

The gene calls are TRBV6-2 or TRBV6-3 and TRBJ2-5; 7 positions agree with TRBD2. The CDR3 extends over 14 amino acids. With V trimmed by 6 bases and J by 5 bases, 9 bases remained unmatched. Germline V gene sequence: CDR1 MNHEY, CDR2 SVGEGT. The CDR3 reads CASSRSGNAETQYF. The CDR3 bases are TGTGCCAGCAGCCGGAGCGGGAATGCGGAGACCCAGTACTTC.